This T cell receptor (beta chain) was documented in a study of blood T cell repertoires in COVID-19. Study-wide context: Nucleic acid was either cDNA or gDNA, and it came from T cells, B-cell-depleted T cells, or PBMCs.

Measured with immunoSEQ multiplex PCR; TCRdb has only the in-frame clones, and not every one. Among 200,000 to 250,000 clones listed, 82% were seen once. CDR1 and CDR2 from the germline V gene are SGHKS and YYEKEE (reference sequence). This CDR3 region has 16 residues. V gave up 4 bases and J gave up 5 bases; unmatched junction bases: 14. This receptor was identified in a woman aged 40 to 49 with acute or convalescent COVID-19. Sequencing input: peripheral blood. The rearrangement links TRBV5-5 to TRBJ1-1, with TRBD1 identical over 7 bases. Written as DNA, the CDR3 is TGTGCCAGCAGCCCGTACAGGGGCCTGCAATCGACTGAAGCTTTCTTT. Amino acids: CASSPYRGLQSTEAFF.